These 4 T cell receptor beta chains originate from one sample sequenced in a study of blood T cell repertoires in COVID-19. Sequencing was performed with immunoSEQ multiplex PCR; in TCRdb, only in-frame clones are kept and a portion is missing. The repertoire holds 52,000 or so clones, with about 90% as singletons. The source material was peripheral blood. Receptors were obtained from a human donor in a cohort sampled during active COVID-19.

The V call is TRBV25-1, the J call TRBJ1-1, with D hard to call. Between the trimmed V and J ends, which lost 1 base and 1 base, there was a span of 4 bases. Germline V CDR1 and CDR2: MGHDK, SYGVNS. This CDR3 comprises 13 residues. The CDR3 region has the DNA TGTGCCAGCAGTGAATTATCGAACACTGAAGCTTTCTTT. It translates to CASSELSNTEAFF. The whole variable domain, filled in from reference TRBV25-1 and TRBJ1-1, reads EADIYQTPRYLVIGTGKKITLECSQTMGHDKMYWYQQDPGMELHLIHYSYGVNSTEKGDLSSESTVSRIRTEHFPLTLESARPSHTSQYLCASSELSNTEAFFGQGTRLTVV.

The chain links TRBV6-2 or TRBV6-3 to TRBJ1-3, with D unclear. Trimming shortened V by 2 bases and J by 0 bases, and 5 bases separated the two germline ends. Germline-derived CDR1 and CDR2 are MNHEY and SVGEGT. This CDR3 comprises 14 residues. CDR3 DNA: TGTGCCAGCAGTTACGAGCACTCTGGAAACACCATATATTTT. It specifies CASSYEHSGNTIYF.

This clone was found once. The chain employs TRBV6-6 and TRBJ1-2; D unresolved. CDR3 length equals 14 residues. The ends were cut back, 7 bases at V and 5 bases at J, with 17 bases in the middle. The V gene's germline CDR1 is MNHNY and CDR2 SVGAGI (reference sequence). The CDR3 spells CASTERRVGYGYTF. Here the CDR3 DNA reads TGTGCCAGCACCGAAAGGAGGGTGGGATATGGCTACACCTTC.

This clone turned up a few times. The CDR3 nucleotides read TGTGCCAGCAGCTACAGGGGACCTGGAAACACCATATATTTT. It codes for CASSYRGPGNTIYF. This chain uses TRBV3-1 (or the pseudogene TRBV3-2) with TRBJ1-3; 7 bases are a match to TRBD1. CDR1 is LGHDT and CDR2 is YNNKEL in the germline V gene (reference sequence). After removal of 5 bases from V and 2 bases from J, the junction contained 3 bases not matched to a gene. The CDR3 loop spans 14 amino acids.